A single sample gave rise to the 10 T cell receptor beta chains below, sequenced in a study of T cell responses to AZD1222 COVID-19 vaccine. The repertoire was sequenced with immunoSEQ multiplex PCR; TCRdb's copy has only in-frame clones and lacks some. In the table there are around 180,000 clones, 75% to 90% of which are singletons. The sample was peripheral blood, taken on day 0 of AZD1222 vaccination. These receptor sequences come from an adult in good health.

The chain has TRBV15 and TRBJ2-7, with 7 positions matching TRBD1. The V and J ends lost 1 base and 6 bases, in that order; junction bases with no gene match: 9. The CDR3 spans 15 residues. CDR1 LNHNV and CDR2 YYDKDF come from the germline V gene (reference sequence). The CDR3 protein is CATSRARDSPLEQYV. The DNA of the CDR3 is TGTGCCACCAGCAGAGCCAGGGACAGTCCCCTCGAGCAGTACGTC.

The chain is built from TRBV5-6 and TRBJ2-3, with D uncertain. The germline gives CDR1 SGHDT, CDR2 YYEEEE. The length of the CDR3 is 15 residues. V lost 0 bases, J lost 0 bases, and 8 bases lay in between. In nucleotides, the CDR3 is TGTGCCAGCAGCTTGGGAGCAGGAAGCACAGATACGCAGTATTTT. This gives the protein CASSLGAGSTDTQYF.

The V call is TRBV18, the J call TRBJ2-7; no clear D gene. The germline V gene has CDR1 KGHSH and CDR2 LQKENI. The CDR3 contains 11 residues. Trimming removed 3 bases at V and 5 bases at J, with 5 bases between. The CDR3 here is CASSPGDEQYF. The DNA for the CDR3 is TGTGCCAGCTCACCTGGGGACGAGCAGTACTTC.

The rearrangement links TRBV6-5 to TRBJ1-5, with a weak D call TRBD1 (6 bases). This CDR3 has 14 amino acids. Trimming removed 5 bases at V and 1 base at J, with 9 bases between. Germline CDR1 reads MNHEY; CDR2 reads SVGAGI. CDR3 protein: CASSPDRSNQPQHF. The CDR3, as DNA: TGTGCCAGCAGTCCGGACAGAAGCAATCAGCCCCAGCATTTT.

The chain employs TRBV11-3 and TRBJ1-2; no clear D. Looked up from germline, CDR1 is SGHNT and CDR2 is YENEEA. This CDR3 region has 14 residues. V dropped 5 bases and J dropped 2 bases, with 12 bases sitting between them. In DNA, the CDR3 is TGTGCCAGCAGCCCGGTCCGGGGAAACTATGGCTACACCTTC. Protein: CASSPVRGNYGYTF.

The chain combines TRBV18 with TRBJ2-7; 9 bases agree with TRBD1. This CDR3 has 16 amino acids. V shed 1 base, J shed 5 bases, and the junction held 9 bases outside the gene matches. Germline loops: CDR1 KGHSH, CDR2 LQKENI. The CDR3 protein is CASSPRRGQGIHEQYF. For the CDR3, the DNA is TGTGCCAGCTCACCACGCCGGGGACAGGGTATCCACGAGCAGTACTTC.

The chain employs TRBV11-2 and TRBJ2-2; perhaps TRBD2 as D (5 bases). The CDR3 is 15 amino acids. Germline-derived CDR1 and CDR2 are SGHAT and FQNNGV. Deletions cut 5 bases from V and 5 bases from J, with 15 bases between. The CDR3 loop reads CASSQERALTGELFF. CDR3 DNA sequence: TGTGCCAGCAGCCAAGAGAGGGCCCTAACCGGGGAGCTGTTTTTT.

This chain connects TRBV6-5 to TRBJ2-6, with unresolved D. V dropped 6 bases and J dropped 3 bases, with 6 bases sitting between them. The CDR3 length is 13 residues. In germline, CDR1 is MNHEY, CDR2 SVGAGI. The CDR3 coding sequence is TGTGCCAGCAGAGTACTTGGGGCCAACGTCCTGACTTTC. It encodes CASRVLGANVLTF.

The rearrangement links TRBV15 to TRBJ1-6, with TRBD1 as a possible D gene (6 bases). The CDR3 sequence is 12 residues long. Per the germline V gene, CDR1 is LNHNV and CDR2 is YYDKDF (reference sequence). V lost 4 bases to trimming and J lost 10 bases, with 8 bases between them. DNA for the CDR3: TGTGCCACCAGCAACAGGGTCTCACCCCTCCACTTT. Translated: CATSNRVSPLHF.

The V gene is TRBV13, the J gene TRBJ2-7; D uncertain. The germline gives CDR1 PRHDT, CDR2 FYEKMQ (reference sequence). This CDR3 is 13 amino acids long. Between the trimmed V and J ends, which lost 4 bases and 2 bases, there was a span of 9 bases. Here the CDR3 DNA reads TGTGCCAGCAGCTCAGGCAACGCCTACGAGCAGTACTTC. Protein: CASSSGNAYEQYF.